This T cell receptor (beta chain) was documented in a study of blood T cell repertoires in COVID-19. Turning to the study itself: Donors in the United States, Italy and Spain gave samples during acute or convalescent COVID-19. T cells, B-cell-depleted T cells, or PBMCs supplied cDNA or gDNA.

As processed by the authors: Scientists estimated how many nucleated cells there were by amplifying reference gene primers. The data were produced by immunoSEQ multiplex PCR, yet TCRdb's version contains in-frame clones alone and is incomplete. V, J and clone size derive from that table, while D and trimming were established from the DNA sequence. The table has about 200,000 clones, around nine tenths seen once. This CDR3 has 17 amino acids. V gave up 7 bases and J gave up 7 bases; unmatched junction bases: 21. Germline V gives CDR1 GTSNPN, CDR2 SVGIG (reference sequence). The receptor was derived from a man between 60 and 70 years old who had recovered from COVID-19. The rearrangement joins TRBV30 to TRBJ1-2; 10 nucleotides align to TRBD1. Sequences were obtained from peripheral blood. CDR3 sequence (DNA): TGTGCCTCTTCCCCCCGGGTCCGGGACAGGGGTTTTGGTGGCTACACCTTC. It is translated as CASSPRVRDRGFGGYTF.